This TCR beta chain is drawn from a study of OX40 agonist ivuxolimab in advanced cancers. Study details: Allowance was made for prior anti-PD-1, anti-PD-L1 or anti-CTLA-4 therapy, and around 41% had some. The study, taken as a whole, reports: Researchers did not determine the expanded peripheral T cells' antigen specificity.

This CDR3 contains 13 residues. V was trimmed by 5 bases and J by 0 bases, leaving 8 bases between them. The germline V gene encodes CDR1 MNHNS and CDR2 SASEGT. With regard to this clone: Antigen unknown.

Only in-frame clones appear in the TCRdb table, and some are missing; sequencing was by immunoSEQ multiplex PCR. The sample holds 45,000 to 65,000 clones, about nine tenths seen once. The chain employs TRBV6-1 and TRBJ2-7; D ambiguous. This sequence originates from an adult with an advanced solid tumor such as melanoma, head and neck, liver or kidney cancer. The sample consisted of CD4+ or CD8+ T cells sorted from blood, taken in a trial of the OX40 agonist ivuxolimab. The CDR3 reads CASSQESSYEQYF. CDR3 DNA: TGTGCCAGCAGTCAGGAGAGCTCCTACGAGCAGTACTTC.